One and the same sample provided the 29 T cell receptor beta chains below, sequenced in a study of blood T cell repertoires in COVID-19. Assay: immunoSEQ multiplex PCR; the TCRdb copy retains only in-frame clones and omits some. The sample has approximately 210,000 clones, around nine tenths seen once. Sequencing was performed on peripheral blood. Source of these receptors: a woman between 40 and 55 years old with acute or convalescent COVID-19.

The V gene is TRBV10-3, the J gene TRBJ1-5, with 7 bases matching TRBD1. This CDR3 has 16 residues. The germline V gene encodes CDR1 ENHRY and CDR2 SYGVKD. The V gene end was trimmed by 0 bases and the J gene end by 5 bases; junction bases not matched to a gene: 7. The CDR3 here is CAISESTRGPDQPQHF. The CDR3 DNA reads TGTGCCATCAGTGAGTCGACGAGGGGGCCAGATCAGCCCCAGCATTTT.

Worth noting for this clone: The same CDR3 arises from other DNA sequences in this sample as well. This chain links TRBV5-1 with TRBJ2-3; D might be TRBD2 (5 bases). Trimming removed 4 bases at V and 1 base at J, with 7 bases between. Germline V gene lookup returns CDR1 SGHRS and CDR2 YFSETQ. This CDR3 comprises 13 residues. CDR3 coding DNA: TGCGCCAGCAGCCCCGGGGGCACAGATACGCAGTATTTT. Translation: CASSPGGTDTQYF. The whole variable domain, remainder taken from reference TRBV5-1 and TRBJ2-3, is KAGVTQTPRYLIKTRGQQVTLSCSPISGHRSVSWYQQTPGQGLQFLFEYFSETQRNKGNFPGRFSGRQFSNSRSEMNVSTLELGDSALYLCASSPGGTDTQYFGPGTRLTVL.

The CDR3 spells CAISEGDSSSLYGYTF. The CDR3 DNA reads as TGTGCCATCAGTGAAGGGGACAGTTCCTCCCTATATGGCTACACCTTC. This chain links TRBV10-3 with TRBJ1-2; 7 positions agree with TRBD1. J lost 5 bases, V lost 3 bases, and 12 bases had no gene match. This CDR3 has 16 residues. Per the germline V gene, CDR1 is ENHRY and CDR2 is SYGVKD.

The rearrangement joins TRBV6-6 to TRBJ2-5; D is ambiguous. V was pared by 2 bases and J by 0 bases, with 4 bases between. The CDR3 has 13 amino acids. Germline CDR1 MNHNY, CDR2 SVGAGI (reference sequence). CDR3 sequence (DNA): TGTGCCAGCAGTTACGAGTACCAAGAGACCCAGTACTTC. Protein: CASSYEYQETQYF.

This clone was counted between two and nine times. The chain carries TRBV14 and TRBJ1-2, with 9 bases aligning to TRBD1. The junction had 7 bases not matched to a gene; V was cut back by 3 bases and J by 8 bases. This CDR3 comprises 14 residues. The V gene's germline CDR1 is SGHDN and CDR2 FVKESK. CDR3: CASSQLGQGLGYTF. Written as DNA, the CDR3 is TGTGCCAGCAGCCAGTTGGGACAGGGACTCGGCTACACCTTC.

The V call is TRBV5-1, the J call TRBJ1-3; tentatively, D is TRBD1 (6 bases). V dropped 3 bases and J dropped 9 bases, with 13 bases sitting between them. This CDR3 comprises 13 residues. Germline loops: CDR1 SGHRS, CDR2 YFSETQ. This CDR3 is CASSSTDSGTIYF. DNA of the CDR3: TGCGCCAGCAGCTCTACGGACAGCGGCACCATATATTTT.

This rearrangement joins TRBV5-8 to TRBJ2-4; D gene unclear. Trimming shortened V by 2 bases and J by 4 bases, and 7 bases separated the two germline ends. Germline V gives CDR1 SGHTS, CDR2 YDEGEE. The CDR3 spans 13 residues. CDR3 sequence reads: CASSFSIKNIQYF. In DNA, the CDR3 is TGTGCCAGCAGCTTTTCTATTAAAAACATTCAGTACTTC.

The J gene is TRBJ1-2, the V gene TRBV2, with 7 nucleotides matching TRBD1. This CDR3 comprises 14 residues. V dropped 4 bases and J dropped 2; count of bases not matched to a gene: 4. From germline, CDR1 is SNHLY and CDR2 FYNNEI. The CDR3 DNA follows: TGTGCCAGCAGTGGGGACAGTTCGAACTATGGCTACACCTTC. It codes for CASSGDSSNYGYTF.

This chain uses TRBV7-8 with TRBJ1-2, with 9 nucleotides matching TRBD1. Trimming removed 1 base from V and 4 bases from J; junction bases left unmatched: 4. The germline V gene encodes CDR1 SGHVS and CDR2 FQNEAQ. This CDR3 has 15 residues. The CDR3 is CASSLVGQGLYGYTF. CDR3 DNA: TGTGCCAGCAGCTTAGTGGGACAGGGCCTCTATGGCTACACCTTC.

The chain employs TRBV2 and TRBJ2-3; 7 nucleotides align to TRBD1. Germline-derived CDR1 and CDR2 are SNHLY and FYNNEI. CDR3 size: 15 residues. V dropped 4 bases and J dropped 1; count of bases not matched to a gene: 5. CDR3 DNA: TGTGCCAGCAGTGGTAACAGGGGAGGCACAGATACGCAGTATTTT. This translates into CASSGNRGGTDTQYF.

The gene calls are TRBV2 and TRBJ2-7, with 8 positions matching TRBD1. Per the germline V gene, CDR1 is SNHLY and CDR2 is FYNNEI. After removal of 1 base from V and 1 base from J, the junction contained 9 bases not matched to a gene. The CDR3 consists of 17 residues. The CDR3, as DNA: TGTGCCAGCAGTGAAGAGGGACAGGCAGGGGGATCCTACGAGCAGTACGTC. It is translated as CASSEEGQAGGSYEQYV.

The chain joins TRBV7-8 to TRBJ2-7, with a possible D match to TRBD1 (5 bases). The CDR3 covers 13 residues. Germline V CDR1 and CDR2: SGHVS, FQNEAQ. With 2 bases removed from V and 5 bases from J, the gap between germline ends came to 10 bases. Written as DNA, the CDR3 is TGTGCCAGCAGCTTATATCAGGGCAACGAGCAGTACGTC. Translation gives CASSLYQGNEQYV.

The V gene is TRBV19, the J gene TRBJ2-3, with TRBD1 as a possible D gene (5 bases). Between the trimmed V and J ends, which lost 5 bases and 1 base, there was a span of 10 bases. The CDR3 contains 14 residues. Germline lookup yields CDR1 LNHDA and CDR2 SQIVND (reference sequence). CDR3 protein: CASSFWGRTDTQYF. The CDR3, as DNA: TGTGCCAGTAGTTTCTGGGGCCGCACAGATACGCAGTATTTT.

The chain carries TRBV3-1 (or the pseudogene TRBV3-2) and TRBJ2-3; TRBD2 agrees at 8 bases. The CDR3 length is 16 residues. Trimming cost V 5 bases and J 5 bases; bases outside gene matches: 12. The germline V gene encodes CDR1 LGHDT and CDR2 YNNKEL (reference sequence). CDR3 region: CASSSWTSRSGDTQYF. The CDR3 coding sequence is TGTGCCAGCAGCTCGTGGACTAGCCGGTCCGGAGATACGCAGTATTTT.

The CDR3 nucleotides read TGCACCAGCAGCCAAGATCGGACAGGAAGCGACTATGGCTACACCTTC. This encodes CTSSQDRTGSDYGYTF. The genes are TRBV1 and TRBJ1-2; the table assigns TRBD1, which was not confirmed against the DNA. TRBV1 is a known pseudogene. The CDR3 spans 16 residues.

The rearrangement links TRBV6-5 to TRBJ1-2; the match to TRBD1 covers 7 bases. This CDR3 region has 15 residues. The J segment lost 1 base and the V segment lost 8 bases, leaving 10 bases of the junction unmatched. The germline V gene encodes CDR1 MNHEY and CDR2 SVGAGI. CDR3 amino acids: CASFVSDRINYGYTF. The CDR3 DNA is TGTGCCAGCTTCGTCTCGGACAGGATTAACTATGGCTACACCTTC.

This sequence joins TRBV3-1 (or the pseudogene TRBV3-2) and TRBJ1-1, with TRBD1 matching 11 bases. V dropped 1 base and J dropped 8; count of bases not matched to a gene: 9. Per germline, CDR1 LGHDT and CDR2 YNNKEL (reference sequence). This CDR3 is built from 16 residues. The CDR3 reads CASSQGGTGGRTEAFF. The CDR3 DNA follows: TGTGCCAGCAGCCAAGGGGGGACAGGGGGTCGTACGGAAGCTTTCTTT.

This clone was seen once. The chain couples TRBV9 to TRBJ2-1, with a weak D call TRBD2 (7 bases). V was clipped by 0 bases and J by 5 bases, with 15 bases between them. The CDR3 has 16 amino acids. Germline V gene sequence: CDR1 SGDLS, CDR2 YYNGEE. The CDR3 DNA sequence: TGTGCCAGCAGCGTAGGAGGGGCGGGGGCCAACAATGAGCAGTTCTTC. Protein product: CASSVGGAGANNEQFF.

A remark on this clone: Additional DNA sequences in this sample encode the identical CDR3. The J gene is TRBJ1-1, the V gene TRBV5-1; tentative D call: TRBD1 (6 bases). The germline V and J ends were trimmed by 2 bases and 0 bases, with 8 bases remaining between them. The V gene's germline CDR1 is SGHRS and CDR2 YFSETQ. This CDR3 comprises 14 residues. CDR3 residues: CASSLSGVNTEAFF. The CDR3 bases are TGCGCCAGCAGCTTATCAGGGGTGAACACTGAAGCTTTCTTT.

This chain links TRBV10-3 with TRBJ2-7; tentatively, D is TRBD1 (6 bases). V was trimmed by 5 bases and J by 2 bases, leaving 7 bases between them. Germline-derived CDR1 and CDR2 are ENHRY and SYGVKD. The CDR3 runs to 12 residues. As DNA, the CDR3 is TGTGCCATCAGTCAGGGGACCTACGAGCAGTACGTC. It specifies CAISQGTYEQYV.

The gene calls are TRBV5-5 and TRBJ1-2, with TRBD1 matching over 7 bases. The J segment lost 0 bases and the V segment lost 0 bases, leaving 8 bases of the junction unmatched. The CDR3 covers 17 residues. CDR1 and CDR2 from the germline V gene are SGHKS and YYEKEE (reference sequence). The CDR3 sequence: CASSLGGGSPPNYGYTF. The CDR3 DNA reads TGTGCCAGCAGCTTGGGAGGGGGCTCCCCCCCTAACTATGGCTACACCTTC.

The J gene is TRBJ1-1, the V gene TRBV5-6; weak D call: TRBD1 (6 bases). CDR1 is SGHDT and CDR2 is YYEEEE in the germline V gene. The V and J ends lost 2 bases and 4 bases respectively, with 12 bases between them. This CDR3 has 14 residues. The CDR3 reads CASSFDSGVTEAFF. CDR3 in DNA: TGTGCCAGCAGCTTTGATTCAGGGGTCACTGAAGCTTTCTTT.

The gene calls are TRBV12-5 and TRBJ2-5; D might be TRBD2 (6 bases). The CDR3 spans 14 residues. Trimming took 0 bases from V and 2 from J, leaving 7 bases between them. Germline V lookup: CDR1 LGHNT, CDR2 FRNRAP. DNA of the CDR3: TGTGCTAGTGGTTTGGTCGCGGGGCAAGAGACCCAGTACTTC. Translation gives CASGLVAGQETQYF.

The V gene is TRBV12-3 or TRBV12-4, the J gene TRBJ1-2, with 7 bases lining up with TRBD1. CDR3 size: 12 residues. The J segment lost 5 bases and the V segment lost 6 bases, leaving 3 bases of the junction unmatched. This CDR3 is CASSPGGYGYTF. CDR3 bases: TGTGCCAGCAGCCCAGGGGGATATGGCTACACCTTC.

The chain employs TRBV27 and TRBJ1-1, with 9 bases identical to TRBD1. This CDR3 is 14 amino acids long. CDR1 is MNHEY, CDR2 SMNVEV, per germline (reference sequence). V was clipped by 7 bases and J by 5 bases; unmatched bases: 8. The CDR3 protein is CASKYGTGFTEAFF. The CDR3 nucleotides are TGTGCCAGCAAATACGGGACAGGGTTTACTGAAGCTTTCTTT.

The chain employs TRBV10-3 and TRBJ1-3, with D perhaps TRBD1 (5 bases). The CDR3 contains 13 residues. Trimming took 8 bases from V and 3 from J, leaving 11 bases between them. Germline CDR1 is ENHRY and CDR2 is SYGVKD. Here the CDR3 reads CAIGGTDGNTIYF. The CDR3 DNA sequence: TGTGCCATCGGAGGGACTGATGGAAACACCATATATTTT.

The gene calls are TRBV5-1 and TRBJ1-1; D ambiguous. V was pared by 4 bases and J by 0 bases, with 13 bases between. Germline V gene lookup returns CDR1 SGHRS and CDR2 YFSETQ. This CDR3 has 15 residues. The DNA for the CDR3 is TGCGCCAGCAGCCCGCAGGTCAGCTTGAACACTGAAGCTTTCTTT. This codes for CASSPQVSLNTEAFF.

This chain joins TRBV15 and TRBJ1-2, with D possibly matching TRBD1 (6 bases). V was clipped by 3 bases and J by 4 bases, with 18 bases between them. Germline CDR1 LNHNV, CDR2 YYDKDF (reference sequence). This CDR3 comprises 16 residues. The CDR3 loop is CATSSGMGAGTYGYTF. The CDR3 coding sequence is TGTGCCACCAGCAGCGGTATGGGGGCAGGGACCTATGGCTACACCTTC.

The genes are TRBV6-6 and TRBJ1-2; weak D call: TRBD1 (6 bases). The CDR3 is made up of 16 amino acids. Germline CDR1 MNHNY, CDR2 SVGAGI (reference sequence). The V end lost 5 bases, the J end lost 4 bases, and 20 bases lay between the germline ends. In nucleotides, the CDR3 is TGTGCCAGCAGTCCCGGGACAACGACCCTAGGCTATGGCTACACCTTC. Encoded protein: CASSPGTTTLGYGYTF.